The clone carrying this T cell receptor (beta chain) was counted between two and nine times. TCRdb independently ran MiXCR on the 5' RACE reads; one entry per CDR3 protein. The sample yields hundreds of thousands of distinct CDR3 sequences, about 15% seen once. The V end was cut by 4 bases, the J end by 4 bases, with 12 bases between. In germline, CDR1 is SGHTA, CDR2 FQGNSA. CDR3 length: 14 residues. This record belongs to a study of T-cell memory formation after mild COVID-19. What was sequenced was PBMCs or a T cell subset sorted from them (not recorded which). The TCR comes from a man younger than 30 who had mild COVID-19 (a few samples of this study predate the infection). Cell type and time point are not known. The genes are TRBV7-2 and TRBJ2-3, with TRBD1 as a possible D gene (6 bases). The CDR3 nucleotides are TGTGCCAGCAGCTCCCAGGGGCAGCCAGATACGCAGTATTTT. Protein: CASSSQGQPDTQYF. The variable domain in full, completed from reference TRBV7-2 and TRBJ2-3, reads GAGVSQSPSNKVTEKGKDVELRCDPISGHTALYWYRQSLGQGLEFLIYFQGNSAPDKSGLPSDRFSAERTGGSVSTLTIQRTQQEDSAVYLCASSSQGQPDTQYFGPGTRLTVL.